This T cell receptor beta chain was observed in a study of T cells in narcolepsy. Findings and caveats of the study: HCRT-specific and TRIB2-specific autoreactive clonotypes appeared among same-patient CSF and blood CD4+ clonotypes. In some patient and control memory CD4+ samples, autoreactive clones were absent. Healthy controls reportedly lacked the autoreactive clonotypes serially found in patients' blood.

Profiled with immunoSEQ multiplex PCR; TCRdb holds only in-frame clones, not every one. The data hold tens of thousands of clones, with around 87% observed a single time. Germline loops: CDR1 GTSNPN, CDR2 SVGIG (reference sequence). The CDR3 length is 17 residues. V lost 0 bases and J 9 bases, leaving 24 bases between the germline ends. As regards this clone: Antigen: not known.

Sequencing was done on a sample of CD45RA- memory CD4+ T cells from PBMCs. The rearrangement joins TRBV30 to TRBJ2-1; the D gene is possibly TRBD2 (7 bases). This TCR was recovered from a human donor with narcolepsy. CDR3 sequence: CAWSVPGNVGGGGEQFF. CDR3 DNA sequence: TGTGCCTGGAGTGTACCGGGCAATGTTGGGGGAGGGGGTGAGCAGTTCTTC.